A selection of T cell receptor beta chains follows, all from one sample in a study of prognosis after radiotherapy for stage I lung cancer. Each CDR3 protein gets one entry after TCRdb re-called the multiplex PCR reads with MiXCR. In the table there are about 22,000 distinct CDR3 sequences, roughly 40% of which are singletons. This specimen was PBMCs, taken before or after stereotactic body radiation therapy (not recorded which). These receptors were obtained from a donor of 50 years or more with non-small cell lung cancer. Both conserved end residues are part of each CDR3. The D gene is left open where the match is weak. Some rows have no size entry. The others give once, few or many, or a class for an expanded clone.

j_call	cdr3_length	d_call	clone_size	v_call	cdr3_aa	cdr3_nt
TRBJ2-1	14	TRBD1	.	TRBV6-9	CASSYSGQGVEQFF	TGTGCCAGTAGTTACTCTGGACAGGGAGTTGAGCAGTTCTTC
TRBJ2-1	14	.	.	TRBV11-3	CASSLGAQGNEQFF	TGTGCCAGCAGCTTAGGGGCCCAGGGCAATGAGCAGTTCTTC
TRBJ2-7	18	TRBD2	many	TRBV7-2	CASSIGTSGRASSYEQYF	TGTGCCAGCAGCATCGGGACTAGCGGGAGAGCGAGCTCCTACGAGCAGTACTTC
TRBJ1-2	16	.	once	TRBV6-2/TRBV6-3	CASSEPMNGLNYGYTF	TGTGCCAGCAGTGAACCGATGAACGGACTTAACTATGGCTACACCTTC
TRBJ1-1	15	.	many	TRBV28	CASSFFVGESTEAFF	TGTGCCAGCAGTTTTTTTGTGGGAGAGAGCACTGAAGCTTTCTTT
TRBJ1-2	13	TRBD1	.	TRBV10-3	CSVLGQSNYGYTF	TGTTCCGTCCTGGGACAGTCGAACTATGGCTACACCTTC
TRBJ2-1	15	.	many	TRBV3-2	CASSPGPSRLNEQFF	TGTGCCAGCAGCCCCGGACCTAGTAGACTCAATGAGCAGTTCTTC
TRBJ1-1	16	TRBD1	many	TRBV3-1	CASSDYRGTLNTEAFF	TGTGCCAGCAGCGACTACAGGGGGACCTTGAACACTGAAGCTTTCTTT
TRBJ2-1	13	.	many	TRBV7-9	CASSLAGKREQFF	TGTGCCAGCAGCTTAGCCGGGAAACGCGAGCAGTTCTTC
TRBJ2-3	15	.	many	TRBV6-2/TRBV6-3	CASSYPNRGTDTQYF	TGTGCCAGCAGTTACCCCAACAGGGGCACAGATACGCAGTATTTT